This paragraph reports one T cell receptor (beta chain). The V and J ends lost 5 bases and 3 bases respectively, with 17 bases between them. Germline assignment: CDR1 SGHNT and CDR2 YYREEE (reference sequence). The CDR3 spans 15 residues. Sequencing was performed with immunoSEQ multiplex PCR; in TCRdb, only in-frame clones are kept and a portion is missing. The sample holds about 150,000 clones; 85% to 90% are singletons and the top ten take about a tenth. These data come from a study of T cell responses to AZD1222 COVID-19 vaccine. V gene TRBV5-4 combines with J gene TRBJ1-1; perhaps TRBD1 as D (5 bases). This receptor was identified in an adult who received the AZD1222 COVID-19 vaccine. Sequencing used peripheral blood, obtained 28 days after the second AZD1222 dose. CDR3 region: CASRPSLLGDTEAFF. In DNA, the CDR3 is TGTGCCAGCAGACCTAGCTTATTGGGGGACACTGAAGCTTTCTTT.